A single sample is the source of the 4 T cell receptor beta chains below, sequenced in a study of cytomegalovirus exposure and HLA in healthy donors listed by TCRdb under 2017. Library preparation used the immunoSEQ multiplex PCR assay. For the multiplex PCR, a mixture combining 60 forward primers for TCR Vbeta segments and 13 reverse primers for TCR Jbeta segments was used. Sourced from immuneACCESS, this table was stored by TCRdb with only in-frame sequences that have V and J called. A share of the clones is absent; for the studies checked, an unresolved V gene accounts for under half, and the remainder has no known explanation. The sample data list 100,000 to 120,000 clones, and roughly four fifths of these were observed just once. The biggest ten clones account for under 1.5% of the sample. Sequencing input: PBMCs. The receptors originated from a woman in her 30s in good health and CMV-seronegative.

This chain uses TRBV7-9 with TRBJ1-2; D is perhaps TRBD1 (5 bases). Germline loops: CDR1 SEHNR, CDR2 FQNEAQ (reference sequence). The CDR3 is 14 amino acids. V lost 5 bases and J lost 4, with 14 bases in between. The CDR3 loop is CASSLGVTTYGYTF. CDR3 in DNA: TGTGCCAGCAGCCTAGGGGTTACTACCTATGGCTACACCTTC.

J is TRBJ2-5 and V is TRBV28; 10 positions match TRBD1. Germline CDR1 and CDR2: MDHEN and SYDVKM. V was clipped by 4 bases and J by 4 bases; unmatched bases: 9. This CDR3 has 16 amino acids. The CDR3 spells CASSSPMDRGGETQYF. CDR3 in DNA: TGTGCCAGCAGTTCCCCAATGGACAGGGGGGGAGAGACCCAGTACTTC.

This clone occurred once. The rearrangement joins TRBV2 to TRBJ2-1; the match to TRBD2 covers 11 bases. Germline CDR1 SNHLY, CDR2 FYNNEI. V lost 7 bases and J lost 0; bases outside the gene matches: 2. This CDR3 region has 15 residues. The CDR3 loop is CASKTSGISYNEQFF. As DNA, the CDR3 is TGTGCCAGCAAGACTAGCGGGATCTCCTACAATGAGCAGTTCTTC.

There are a few counts of this clone. The CDR3 is CASSPAGRLGNQPQHF. The CDR3, as DNA: TGTGCCAGCTCACCAGCCGGCAGGCTGGGCAATCAGCCCCAGCATTTT. This chain joins TRBV18 and TRBJ1-5; no reliable D call. V dropped 2 bases and J dropped 2 bases, with 13 bases sitting between them. The CDR3 is 16 residues long. CDR1 KGHSH and CDR2 LQKENI come from the germline V gene.